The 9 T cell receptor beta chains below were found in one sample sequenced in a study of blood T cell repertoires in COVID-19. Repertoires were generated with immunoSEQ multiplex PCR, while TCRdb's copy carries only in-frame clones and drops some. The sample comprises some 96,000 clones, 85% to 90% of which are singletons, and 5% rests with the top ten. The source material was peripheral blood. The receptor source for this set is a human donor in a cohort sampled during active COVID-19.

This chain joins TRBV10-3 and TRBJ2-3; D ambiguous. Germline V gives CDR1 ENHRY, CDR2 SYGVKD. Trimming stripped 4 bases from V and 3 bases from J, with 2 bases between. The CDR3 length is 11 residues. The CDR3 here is CAISVTDTQYF. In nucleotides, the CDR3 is TGTGCCATCAGTGTAACAGATACGCAGTATTTT.

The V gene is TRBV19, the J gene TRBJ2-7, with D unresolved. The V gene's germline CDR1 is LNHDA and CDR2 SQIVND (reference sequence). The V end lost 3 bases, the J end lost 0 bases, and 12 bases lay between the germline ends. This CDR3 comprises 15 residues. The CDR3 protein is CASSMVGGRSYEQYF. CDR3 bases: TGTGCCAGTAGTATGGTAGGCGGTCGCTCCTACGAGCAGTACTTC.

CDR3 nucleotides: TGCAGCGTCTCTACGGGGACTAGCGAGTACAATGAGCAGTTCTTC. Translated, it gives CSVSTGTSEYNEQFF. The V call is TRBV29-1, the J call TRBJ2-1; 10 positions match TRBD2. The germline CDR1 and CDR2 sequences are SQVTM and ANQGSEA. The CDR3 runs 15 residues. The V gene end was trimmed by 6 bases and the J gene end by 4 bases; junction bases not matched to a gene: 9.

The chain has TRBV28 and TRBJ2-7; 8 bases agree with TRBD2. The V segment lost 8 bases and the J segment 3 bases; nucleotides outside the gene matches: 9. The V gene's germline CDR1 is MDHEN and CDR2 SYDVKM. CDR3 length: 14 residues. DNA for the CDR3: TGTGCCAGCTTAAGCGGGAGTCAAATCTACGAGCAGTACTTC. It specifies CASLSGSQIYEQYF.

CDR3 loop: CAIRADSGNTIYF. Written as DNA, the CDR3 is TGTGCCATCAGGGCAGACTCTGGAAACACCATATATTTT. This rearrangement joins TRBV10-3 to TRBJ1-3; D call uncertain. Per the germline V gene, CDR1 is ENHRY and CDR2 is SYGVKD. CDR3 size: 13 residues. V was trimmed by 6 bases and J by 0 bases, leaving 6 bases between them.

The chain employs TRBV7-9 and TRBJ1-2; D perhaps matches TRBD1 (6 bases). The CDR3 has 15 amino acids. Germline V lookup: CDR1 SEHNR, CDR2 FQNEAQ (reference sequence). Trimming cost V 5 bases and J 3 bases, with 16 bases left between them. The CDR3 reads CASSPVAGVDYGYTF. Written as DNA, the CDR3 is TGTGCCAGCAGCCCGGTCGCAGGGGTAGACTATGGCTACACCTTC.

Here the CDR3 reads CASSYDAVQPQHF. The CDR3 region has the DNA TGTGCCAGCAGTTACGATGCGGTTCAGCCCCAGCATTTT. The J gene is TRBJ1-5, the V gene TRBV6-2 or TRBV6-3, with D unresolved. The V and J ends lost 2 bases and 6 bases respectively, with 8 bases between them. The CDR3 contains 13 residues. CDR1 is MNHEY and CDR2 is SVGEGT in the germline V gene.

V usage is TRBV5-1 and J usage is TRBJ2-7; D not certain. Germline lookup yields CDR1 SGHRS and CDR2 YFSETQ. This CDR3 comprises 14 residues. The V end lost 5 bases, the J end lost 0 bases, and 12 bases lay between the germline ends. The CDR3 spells CASSIEKSSYEQYF. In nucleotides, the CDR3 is TGCGCCAGCAGTATAGAAAAGAGCTCCTACGAGCAGTACTTC.

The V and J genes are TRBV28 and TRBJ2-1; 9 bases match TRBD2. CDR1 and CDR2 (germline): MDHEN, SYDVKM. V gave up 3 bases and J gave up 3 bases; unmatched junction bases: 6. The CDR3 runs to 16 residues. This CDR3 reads CASSFLSSGIYNEQFF. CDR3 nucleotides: TGTGCCAGCAGTTTTTTGTCTAGCGGGATCTACAATGAGCAGTTCTTC.